Following are 16 T cell receptor beta chains from one sample sequenced in a study of blood T cells in healthy people across ages. Sample-barcoded 5' priming and a J-beta primer mix drove a second PCR of roughly 6 to 12 cycles. Each CDR3 protein gets one entry after TCRdb re-called the 5' RACE reads with MiXCR. The table lists around 520,000 distinct CDR3 sequences, roughly a quarter of them singletons. This sample was also put to use in a study of T cells of mothers and their children.

The sequenced sample consisted of blood. Source of these receptors: a boy aged 2 to 10 in good health.

This clonotype is a singleton in its sample. This chain connects TRBV14 to TRBJ2-1, with a tentative D call TRBD2 (5 bases). Germline V gives CDR1 SGHDN, CDR2 FVKESK. Between the trimmed V and J ends, which lost 1 base and 9 bases, there was a span of 10 bases. This CDR3 is built from 13 residues. CDR3 DNA: TGTGCCAGCAGCCAAGCGGTACGGGGTGAGCAGTTCTTC. Translated: CASSQAVRGEQFF.

This clonotype appeared a single time. The gene calls are TRBV27 and TRBJ1-1; TRBD1 is a possible D gene (5 bases). V was cut by 6 bases and J by 3 bases, with 23 bases left in between. CDR3 length: 17 amino acids. Germline CDR1 reads MNHEY; CDR2 reads SMNVEV (reference sequence). DNA for the CDR3: TGTGCCAGCAGCCCTTGGGGCGGCTCCAATTTTGACACTGAAGCTTTCTTT. Protein sequence: CASSPWGGSNFDTEAFF.

This clonotype was seen only a few times. Given a much more abundant clone one base away, this may be a read error. The chain is built from TRBV28 and TRBJ1-2; no reliable D call. Germline values: CDR1 MDHEN, CDR2 SYDVKM. V was shortened by 3 bases and J by 1 base, with 12 bases between the two germline ends. The length of the CDR3 is 15 residues. The CDR3 sequence: CASSLRGGVNYGYTF. CDR3 in DNA: TGTGCCAGCAGTTTGCGAGGCGGAGTTAACTATGGCTACACCTTC.

This rearrangement joins TRBV7-2 to TRBJ1-4, with D perhaps matching TRBD1 (5 bases). V shed 5 bases and J shed 6 bases, with 16 bases lying between them. CDR1 is SGHTA, CDR2 FQGNSA, per germline. The CDR3 covers 15 residues. The CDR3 coding sequence is TGTGCCAGCAGCACCGATGGGGGGATCCATGAAAAACTGTTTTTT. Amino acid sequence: CASSTDGGIHEKLFF.

V and J are TRBV6-1 and TRBJ1-1, with no clear D. This CDR3 has 15 amino acids. CDR1 is MNHNS and CDR2 is SASEGT in the germline V gene. The V end was cut by 4 bases, the J end by 4 bases, with 16 bases between. The CDR3 loop reads CASSGLDVLGTEAFF. For the CDR3, the DNA is TGTGCCAGCAGTGGCCTTGACGTCTTGGGCACTGAAGCTTTCTTT.

The chain recombines TRBV12-3 or TRBV12-4 with TRBJ2-4; the D gene is possibly TRBD1 (5 bases). This CDR3 spans 13 amino acids. Trimming removed 4 bases from V and 6 bases from J, with 10 bases in between. The CDR3 reads CASSSRDRNIQYF. In DNA form, the CDR3 reads TGTGCCAGCAGTTCCCGAGACAGAAACATTCAGTACTTC.

The J gene is TRBJ1-5, the V gene TRBV12-3 or TRBV12-4; D unresolved. V dropped 5 bases and J dropped 4 bases, with 15 bases sitting between them. The CDR3 spans 15 residues. The DNA of the CDR3 is TGTGCCAGCAGTCTCCATACGGGTGGGAATCAGCCCCAGCATTTT. Protein product: CASSLHTGGNQPQHF.

Concerning this clonotype itself: One junction end disagrees with the germline gene, perhaps due to a read error. The chain uses TRBV12-3 or TRBV12-4 and TRBJ2-2, with TRBD2 as a possible D gene (6 bases). CDR3 length: 12 amino acids. The CDR3 loop is CASSRGFGELLF. The CDR3 nucleotides read TGTGCCAGCAGTCGGGGGTTCGGGGAGCTGCTTTTT.

The sample holds many counts of this clonotype. The chain is built from TRBV5-1 and TRBJ2-1, with a tentative D call TRBD2 (6 bases). There are 16 residues in the CDR3. Germline CDR1 is SGHRS and CDR2 is YFSETQ. V was clipped by 4 bases and J by 3 bases, with 17 bases between them. The chain's CDR3 is CASSPGDQTIYNEQFF. The CDR3 coding sequence is TGCGCCAGCAGCCCGGGGGACCAAACCATCTACAATGAGCAGTTCTTC.

The chain is built from TRBV28 and TRBJ2-5; no firm D call. The CDR3 totals 14 residues. Trimming pared 6 bases from V and 5 bases from J, leaving 16 bases between. Germline V gene data show CDR1 as MDHEN and CDR2 as SYDVKM. This CDR3 reads CASRTQQTKETQYF. DNA for the CDR3: TGTGCCAGCAGAACACAGCAGACCAAGGAGACCCAGTACTTC.

This clonotype has a handful of counts. The J gene is TRBJ2-7, the V gene TRBV5-1; 14 bases fit TRBD2. Per the germline V gene, CDR1 is SGHRS and CDR2 is YFSETQ. CDR3 length: 16 residues. J lost 4 bases, V lost 1 base, and 4 bases had no gene match. CDR3 bases: TGCGCCAGCAGCTTGTGGGGACTAGCGGGGGCTTACGAGCAGTACTTC. This encodes CASSLWGLAGAYEQYF.

The V gene is TRBV14, the J gene TRBJ2-1; D gene uncertain. Germline loops: CDR1 SGHDN, CDR2 FVKESK. This CDR3 has 17 amino acids. The V gene lost 0 bases and the J gene lost 2 bases, with 14 bases spanning the gap. The CDR3 is CASSQDPGPLTYNEQFF. DNA for the CDR3: TGTGCCAGCAGCCAAGACCCCGGGCCGCTCACCTACAATGAGCAGTTCTTC.

This clonotype showed up just a few times. This rearrangement joins TRBV10-1 to TRBJ1-1; D remains unclear. The V gene lost 3 bases and the J gene lost 5 bases, with 10 bases spanning the gap. Germline V gene data show CDR1 as WNHNN and CDR2 as SYGVQD (reference sequence). The CDR3 contains 13 residues. CDR3 protein: CASSESQSTEAFF. In nucleotides, the CDR3 is TGCGCCAGCAGTGAATCGCAATCAACTGAAGCTTTCTTT.

Only a few counts were recorded for this clonotype. The J gene is TRBJ2-7, the V gene TRBV7-4; D may be TRBD1 (6 bases). Deletions cut 5 bases from V and 0 bases from J, with 14 bases between. Germline V lookup: CDR1 SGHVT, CDR2 SQSDAQ. The CDR3 covers 15 residues. The CDR3 reads CASSPRQDCSYEQYF. DNA of the CDR3: TGTGCCAGCAGCCCCCGACAGGATTGCTCCTACGAGCAGTACTTC.

This clonotype was seen only a few times. With a much larger clone just one base away, this may be a read error. V and J are TRBV18 and TRBJ1-5; D is unresolved. CDR1 KGHSH and CDR2 LQKENI come from the germline V gene. CDR3 length: 13 residues. CDR3 coding DNA: TGTGCCAACTCACCGGACCGCAATCAGCCCCAGCATTTT. Translated: CANSPDRNQPQHF.

The gene calls are TRBV20-1 and TRBJ2-5; the match to TRBD2 covers 13 bases. The CDR3 extends over 17 amino acids. V gave up 3 bases and J gave up 0 bases; unmatched junction bases: 7. Germline V lookup: CDR1 DFQATT, CDR2 SNEGSKA (reference sequence). CDR3 protein: CSAREGLAGANQETQYF. CDR3 nucleotide sequence: TGCAGTGCTAGGGAAGGACTAGCGGGAGCCAACCAAGAGACCCAGTACTTC.